Listed below are T cell receptor beta chains from one sample, sequenced in a study of shared clonotypes between healthy human individuals. TCRdb's copy holds only in-frame clones and misses some; the assay was immunoSEQ multiplex PCR. The sample lists 2 million to 3 million clones, over 85% occurring once. Sequencing input: naive CD4+ T cells sorted from blood. The receptor source for this set is a man aged 18 to 30 in good health. CDR3s include the opening cysteine and the closing phenylalanine or tryptophan. A D gene is named only where the DNA matches it firmly. Clone sizes are given selectively: once, few, many, or a class where the clone is expanded.

clone_size,j_call,v_call,d_call,cdr3_nt,cdr3_aa
.,TRBJ2-1,TRBV9,TRBD1,TGTGCCAGCAGCCACCGGACAGGGTACAATGAGCAGTTCTTC,CASSHRTGYNEQFF
.,TRBJ1-5,TRBV18,TRBD1,TGTGCCAGCTCAACAACAGGGGATCGGTATCAGCCCCAGCATTTT,CASSTTGDRYQPQHF
.,TRBJ2-2,TRBV7-8,TRBD2,TGTGCCAGCAGCTGGGGACTAGCGGGAACGAACACCGGGGAGCTGTTTTTT,CASSWGLAGTNTGELFF
.,TRBJ2-7,TRBV18,.,TGTGCCAGCTCCAAATCAGGGGATGAGCAGTACTTC,CASSKSGDEQYF
.,TRBJ2-1,TRBV21-1,.,TGTGCCAGCAGCAAGACTACCGGGACAGGACCCGACTCATACAATGAGCAGTTCTTC,CASSKTTGTGPDSYNEQFF
.,TRBJ2-7,TRBV28,.,TGTGCCAGCAGTTCTCCGAGCAGAAGCTCCTACGAGCAGTACTTC,CASSSPSRSSYEQYF
.,TRBJ2-3,TRBV4-3,TRBD1,TGCGCCAGCAGCCAGGGGGGGACAGGGAGCACAGATACGCAGTATTTT,CASSQGGTGSTDTQYF
.,TRBJ2-5,TRBV30,.,TGTGCCTGGAGTGGGTCAGAGGCAGAGACCCAGTACTTC,CAWSGSEAETQYF
.,TRBJ1-4,TRBV6-5,.,TGTGCCAGCACCCCGGGAGGGGGAACCGAAAAACTGTTTTTT,CASTPGGGTEKLFF
few,TRBJ1-4,TRBV11-2,TRBD1,TGTGCCAGCAGCTCCAACGACAGGGGAAACGAAAAACTGTTTTTT,CASSSNDRGNEKLFF
few,TRBJ1-5,TRBV30,TRBD1,TGTGCCTGGAGTACGGGACAGCCTTATAGCAATCAGCCCCAGCATTTT,CAWSTGQPYSNQPQHF
.,TRBJ1-4,TRBV7-9,.,TGTGCCAGTAACGGGGGGGCTTCTAATGAAAAACTGTTTTTT,CASNGGASNEKLFF
.,TRBJ2-1,TRBV11-1,TRBD1,TGTGCCAGCAGCTTAGGGGGGACAGGGGCAAACAATGAGCAGTTCTTC,CASSLGGTGANNEQFF
.,TRBJ2-5,TRBV30,.,TGTGCCTGGAGTGTACGCGGAGGAGAAGAGACCCAGTACTTC,CAWSVRGGEETQYF
.,TRBJ2-1,TRBV28,TRBD2,TGTGCCAGCAGCCCAGCGGGGTACGGGTCCCTCAATGAGCAGTTCTTC,CASSPAGYGSLNEQFF
once,TRBJ1-4,TRBV7-9,.,TGTGCCAGCAGCTCGGGCCGAGGGGGGACTAATGAAAAACTGTTTTTT,CASSSGRGGTNEKLFF
.,TRBJ2-4,TRBV5-4,TRBD2,TGTGCCAGCAGCTTTTCTGGGGGACGGGGGGACATTCAGTACTTC,CASSFSGGRGDIQYF
.,TRBJ1-3,TRBV7-8,.,TGTGCCACGCACGGAAGGGGATTGGGATCTGGAAACACCATATATTTT,CATHGRGLGSGNTIYF
once,TRBJ2-1,TRBV5-1,.,TGCGCCAGCAGCTTGGTAGCGGTCTCCTACAATGAGCAGTTCTTC,CASSLVAVSYNEQFF
.,TRBJ2-3,TRBV11-1,TRBD2,TGTGCCAGCAGGAGACTAGCGGGGGGGACAGATACGCAGTATTTT,CASRRLAGGTDTQYF
.,TRBJ2-5,TRBV25-1,.,TGTGCCAGCAGTGGGGGACGACTATTCCAAGAGACCCAGTACTTC,CASSGGRLFQETQYF
.,TRBJ1-2,TRBV7-3,.,TGTGCCAGCAGGCCCGGGGGTGAGGCTAACTATGGCTACACCTTC,CASRPGGEANYGYTF
few,TRBJ2-1,TRBV2,.,TGTGCCAGCAGTGGGCTCAATGAGCAGTTCTTC,CASSGLNEQFF
.,TRBJ2-7,TRBV5-7,TRBD1,TGTGCCAGCAGCTTGGCATACAGGGGTAGCGAGCAGTACTTC,CASSLAYRGSEQYF
.,TRBJ2-3,TRBV2,TRBD1,TGTGCCAGCAGTGAGACAGGGGGTAGTCGTTTGGCAGATACGCAGTATTTT,CASSETGGSRLADTQYF
.,TRBJ2-1,TRBV7-9,.,TGTGCCAGCCGACAGTGGGAAGTAAGTAGTAATGAGCAGTTCTTC,CASRQWEVSSNEQFF
few,TRBJ1-5,TRBV9,.,TGTGCCAGCAGCCTCGACGGGTATAGCAATCAGCCCCAGCATTTT,CASSLDGYSNQPQHF
.,TRBJ1-2,TRBV5-1,.,TGCGCCAGCAGCTTGGAGGGGGGCTACACCTTC,CASSLEGGYTF
.,TRBJ1-1,TRBV7-9,.,TGTGCCAGCAGCTTCTCCGGGGTGAACACTGAAGCTTTCTTT,CASSFSGVNTEAFF
.,TRBJ2-5,TRBV18,.,TGTGCCAGCTCACCACCGTCCAGGGCGGAGACCCAGTACTTC,CASSPPSRAETQYF
.,TRBJ1-4,TRBV25-1,.,TGTGCCAGCAGTGAAGGGACTGTTGCAACTAATGAAAAACTGTTTTTT,CASSEGTVATNEKLFF
.,TRBJ1-2,TRBV5-5,TRBD1,TGTGCCAGCAGCCTTACCCGGGACAGGGGTAACTATGGCTACACCTTC,CASSLTRDRGNYGYTF
.,TRBJ1-1,TRBV2,.,TGTGCCAGCAGTGAAACGGGGTACGGTGAAGCTTTCTTT,CASSETGYGEAFF
.,TRBJ2-1,TRBV9,TRBD2,TGTGCCAGCAGCGTCAGTCTCGGGACTAGCGGGACGGATGAGCAGTTCTTC,CASSVSLGTSGTDEQFF
few,TRBJ2-5,TRBV18,.,TGTGCCAGCCGGTGGGCGGAACGAGAGACCCAGTACTTC,CASRWAERETQYF
.,TRBJ1-5,TRBV6-5,TRBD1,TGTGCCAGCAGCAGGGGGACGGGTCAGCCCCAGCATTTT,CASSRGTGQPQHF
.,TRBJ1-1,TRBV7-9,TRBD1,TGTGCCAGCAGCTCCCAAACGACAGGGCTGACTGAAGCTTTCTTT,CASSSQTTGLTEAFF
.,TRBJ2-7,TRBV7-2,TRBD1,TGTGCCAGCAGCTTCGCCGGGACAGGGAGCTACGAGCAGTACTTC,CASSFAGTGSYEQYF
few,TRBJ1-5,TRBV19,.,TGTGCCAGTACCCTTCTTTGGGCTGATCAGCCCCAGCATTTT,CASTLLWADQPQHF
.,TRBJ2-1,TRBV5-1,.,TGCGCCAGCAGCTTGGGAGGCCCGAACGTTTACAATGAGCAGTTCTTC,CASSLGGPNVYNEQFF
.,TRBJ2-7,TRBV5-6,.,TGTGCCAGCAGCCACTTTTTGGACCTCCCTCGCTACGAGCAGTACTTC,CASSHFLDLPRYEQYF
.,TRBJ1-6,TRBV5-5,.,TGTGCCAGCAGTCGTTCCTCGGCCGAATCACCCCTCCACTTT,CASSRSSAESPLHF
.,TRBJ2-1,TRBV6-1,TRBD2,TGTGCCAGCAGTGTGAGACTAGCGGGAGTGAATGAGCAGTTCTTC,CASSVRLAGVNEQFF
.,TRBJ1-6,TRBV5-8,.,TGTGCCAGCAGCTTGGACGGGGGAGGGCTATCACCCCTCCACTTT,CASSLDGGGLSPLHF
.,TRBJ1-1,TRBV28,.,TGTGCCAGCAGTTTGGGTATGAACACTGAAGCTTTCTTT,CASSLGMNTEAFF
.,TRBJ1-1,TRBV6-5,.,TGTGCCAGCAGTAAGGACCAAGGACTTGAAGCTTTCTTT,CASSKDQGLEAFF
.,TRBJ1-2,TRBV7-2,.,TGTGCCAGCAGCCACCCTACCGGGCCCCAGGCTGGCTACACCTTC,CASSHPTGPQAGYTF
.,TRBJ1-1,TRBV19,TRBD1,TGTGCCAGTAGTCCCAGGGGACAGTTGAACACTGAAGCTTTCTTT,CASSPRGQLNTEAFF
.,TRBJ2-2,TRBV5-1,.,TGCGCCAGCATTTCCGGGAACACCGGGGAGCTGTTTTTT,CASISGNTGELFF
.,TRBJ2-1,TRBV19,.,TGTGCCAGTAGTGCGAGACGCGGGTTCGCCGATGAGCAGTTCTTC,CASSARRGFADEQFF
.,TRBJ1-2,TRBV19,.,TGTGCCAGTAGTATAGAGGGGGCGAGGTATGGCTACACCTTC,CASSIEGARYGYTF
.,TRBJ1-4,TRBV11-2,.,TGTGCCAGCAGCTTAGATCCGGACACCTACCTTGCAACTAATGAAAAACTGTTTTTT,CASSLDPDTYLATNEKLFF
once,TRBJ1-5,TRBV19,.,TGTGCCAGTAGTATCAGGGGAGAGGGCCTCAATCAGCCCCAGCATTTT,CASSIRGEGLNQPQHF
.,TRBJ2-3,TRBV5-4,.,TGTGCCAGCAGCTTGGGGACTGGGGGCCCCACAGATACGCAGTATTTT,CASSLGTGGPTDTQYF
.,TRBJ2-2,TRBV7-7,TRBD2,TGTGCTAGCAGCACCCGACGTGCGGGGGGCCCCATCACCGGGGAGCTGTTTTTT,CASSTRRAGGPITGELFF
.,TRBJ2-7,TRBV7-2,.,TGTGCCAGCAGCTCCAGTTCCTACGAGCAGTACTTC,CASSSSSYEQYF
few,TRBJ1-1,TRBV25-1,TRBD1,TGTGCCAGCAGGAATACAGGGGGCGACACTGAAGCTTTCTTT,CASRNTGGDTEAFF
once,TRBJ2-5,TRBV25-1,TRBD2,TGTGCCAGCAGTGAAGGGAGCGGGGACTTGCAAGAGACCCAGTACTTC,CASSEGSGDLQETQYF
.,TRBJ2-4,TRBV14,TRBD1,TGTGCCAGCAGCCAATTCCCGGGACAGGACCTAGCCAAAAACATTCAGTACTTC,CASSQFPGQDLAKNIQYF
.,TRBJ2-1,TRBV10-3,TRBD1,TGTGCCATCAGTGACGACAGGGGTAACTCCAATGAGCAGTTCTTC,CAISDDRGNSNEQFF